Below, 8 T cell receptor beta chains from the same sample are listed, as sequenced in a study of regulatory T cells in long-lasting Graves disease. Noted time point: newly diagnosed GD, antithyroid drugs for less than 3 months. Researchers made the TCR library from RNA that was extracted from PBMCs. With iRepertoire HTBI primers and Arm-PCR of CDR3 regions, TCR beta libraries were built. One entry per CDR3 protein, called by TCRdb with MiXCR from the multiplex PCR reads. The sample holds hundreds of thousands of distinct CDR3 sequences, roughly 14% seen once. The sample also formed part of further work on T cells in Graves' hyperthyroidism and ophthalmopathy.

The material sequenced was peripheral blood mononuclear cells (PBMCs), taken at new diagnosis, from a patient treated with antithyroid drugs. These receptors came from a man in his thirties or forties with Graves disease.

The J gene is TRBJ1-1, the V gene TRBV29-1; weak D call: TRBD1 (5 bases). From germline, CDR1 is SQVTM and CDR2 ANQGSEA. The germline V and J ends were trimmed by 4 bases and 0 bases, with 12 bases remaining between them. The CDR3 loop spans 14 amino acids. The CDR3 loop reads CSVAGTRMNTEAFF. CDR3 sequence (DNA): TGCAGCGTTGCGGGGACCAGAATGAACACTGAAGCTTTCTTT.

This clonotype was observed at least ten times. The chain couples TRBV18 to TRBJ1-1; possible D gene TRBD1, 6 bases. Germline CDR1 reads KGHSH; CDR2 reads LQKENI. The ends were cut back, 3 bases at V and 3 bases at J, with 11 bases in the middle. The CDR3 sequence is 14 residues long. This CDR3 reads CASSPDSRYTEAFF. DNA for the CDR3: TGTGCCAGCTCACCGGACAGCAGATACACTGAAGCTTTCTTT.

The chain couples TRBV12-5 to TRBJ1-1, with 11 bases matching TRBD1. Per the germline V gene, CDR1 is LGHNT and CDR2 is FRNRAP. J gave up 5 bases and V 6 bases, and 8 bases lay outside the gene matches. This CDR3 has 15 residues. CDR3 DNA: TGTGCTAGTGGCGCAGGGACAGGGGGTGGAACTGAAGCTTTCTTT. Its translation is CASGAGTGGGTEAFF.

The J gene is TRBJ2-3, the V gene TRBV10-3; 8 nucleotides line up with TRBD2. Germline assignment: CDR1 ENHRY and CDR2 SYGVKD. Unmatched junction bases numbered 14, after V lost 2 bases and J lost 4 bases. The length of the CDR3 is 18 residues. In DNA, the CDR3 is TGTGCCATCAGTGAGATGGTGGGTCGGGAGGGCGGGGCAGATACGCAGTATTTT. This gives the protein CAISEMVGREGGADTQYF.

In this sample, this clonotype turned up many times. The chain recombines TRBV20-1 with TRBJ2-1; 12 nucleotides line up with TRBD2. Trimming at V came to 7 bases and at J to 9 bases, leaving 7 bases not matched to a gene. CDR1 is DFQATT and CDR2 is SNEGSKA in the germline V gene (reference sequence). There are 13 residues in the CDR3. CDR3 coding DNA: TGCAGTGTCGTGACTAGCGGGAGCACTGAGCAGTTCTTC. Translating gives CSVVTSGSTEQFF.

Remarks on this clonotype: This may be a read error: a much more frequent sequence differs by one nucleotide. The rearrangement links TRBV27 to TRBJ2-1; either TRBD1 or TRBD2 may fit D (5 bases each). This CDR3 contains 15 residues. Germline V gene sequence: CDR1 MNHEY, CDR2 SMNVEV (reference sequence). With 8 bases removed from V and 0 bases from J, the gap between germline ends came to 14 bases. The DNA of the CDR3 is TGTGCCAGCGGGCCCGGGACGGACTCCTACAATGAGCAGTTCTTC. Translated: CASGPGTDSYNEQFF.

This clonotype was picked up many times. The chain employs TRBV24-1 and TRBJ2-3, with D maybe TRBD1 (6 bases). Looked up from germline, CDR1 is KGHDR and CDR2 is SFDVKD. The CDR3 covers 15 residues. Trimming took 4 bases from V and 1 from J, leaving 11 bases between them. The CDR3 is CATSDHRQGTDTQYF. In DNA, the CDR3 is TGTGCCACCAGTGACCATCGACAGGGCACAGATACGCAGTATTTT.

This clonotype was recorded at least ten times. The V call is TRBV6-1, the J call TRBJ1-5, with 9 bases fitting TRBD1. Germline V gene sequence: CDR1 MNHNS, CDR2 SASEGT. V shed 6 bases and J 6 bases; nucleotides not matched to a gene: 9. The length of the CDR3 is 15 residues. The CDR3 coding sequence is TGTGCCAGCAGCTCTTGGGGACAGGGAACTCAGCCCCAGCATTTT. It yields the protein CASSSWGQGTQPQHF.